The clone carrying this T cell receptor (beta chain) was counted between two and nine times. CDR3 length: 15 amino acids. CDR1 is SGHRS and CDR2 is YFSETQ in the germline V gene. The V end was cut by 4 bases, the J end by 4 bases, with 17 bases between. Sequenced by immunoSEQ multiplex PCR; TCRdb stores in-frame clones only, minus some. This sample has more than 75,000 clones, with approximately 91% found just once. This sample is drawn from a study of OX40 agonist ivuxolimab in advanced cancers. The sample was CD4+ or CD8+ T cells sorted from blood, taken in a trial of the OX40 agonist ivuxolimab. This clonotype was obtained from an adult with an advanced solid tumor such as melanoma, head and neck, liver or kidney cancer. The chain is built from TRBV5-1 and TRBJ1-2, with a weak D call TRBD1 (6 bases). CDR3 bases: TGCGCCAGCAGCAGTCCGGAGGGGGGCACCTATGGCTACACCTTC. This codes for CASSSPEGGTYGYTF.